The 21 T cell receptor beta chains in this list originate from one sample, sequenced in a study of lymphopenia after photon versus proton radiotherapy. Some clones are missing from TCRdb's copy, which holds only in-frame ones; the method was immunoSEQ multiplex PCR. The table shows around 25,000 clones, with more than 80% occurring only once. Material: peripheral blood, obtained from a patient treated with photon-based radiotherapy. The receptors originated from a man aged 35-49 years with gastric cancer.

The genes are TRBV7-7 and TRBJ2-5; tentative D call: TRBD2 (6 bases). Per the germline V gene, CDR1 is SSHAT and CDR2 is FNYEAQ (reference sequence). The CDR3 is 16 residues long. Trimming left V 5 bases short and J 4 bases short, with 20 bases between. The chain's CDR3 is CASSPVGSGARETQYF. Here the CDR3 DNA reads TGTGCCAGCAGCCCAGTGGGTAGCGGTGCCCGAGAGACCCAGTACTTC.

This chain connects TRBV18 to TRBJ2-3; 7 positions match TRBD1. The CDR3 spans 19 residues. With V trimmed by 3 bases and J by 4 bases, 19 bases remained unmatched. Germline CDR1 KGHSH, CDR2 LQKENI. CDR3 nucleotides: TGTGCCAGCTCACCGAGCCTGATAAGAATGGGACAGAATCCAGATACGCAGTATTTT. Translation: CASSPSLIRMGQNPDTQYF.

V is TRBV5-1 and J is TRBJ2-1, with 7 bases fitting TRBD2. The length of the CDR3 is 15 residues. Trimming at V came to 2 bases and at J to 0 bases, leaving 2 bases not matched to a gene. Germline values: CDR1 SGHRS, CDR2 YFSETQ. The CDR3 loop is CASSFGGSSYNEQFF. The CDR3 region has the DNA TGCGCCAGCAGCTTCGGGGGGAGCTCCTACAATGAGCAGTTCTTC.

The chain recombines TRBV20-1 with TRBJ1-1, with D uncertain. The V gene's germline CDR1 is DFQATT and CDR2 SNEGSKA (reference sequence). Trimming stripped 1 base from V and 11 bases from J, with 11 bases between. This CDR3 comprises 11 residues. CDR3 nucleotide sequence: TGCAGTGCTAGAGCCCCTGCCGGGGCTTTCTTT. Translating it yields CSARAPAGAFF.

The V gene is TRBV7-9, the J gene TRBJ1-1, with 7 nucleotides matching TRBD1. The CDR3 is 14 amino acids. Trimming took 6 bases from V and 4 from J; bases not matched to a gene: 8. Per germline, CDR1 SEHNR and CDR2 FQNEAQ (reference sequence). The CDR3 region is CASRGTGESTEAFF. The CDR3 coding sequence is TGTGCCAGCAGGGGAACAGGGGAATCCACTGAAGCTTTCTTT.

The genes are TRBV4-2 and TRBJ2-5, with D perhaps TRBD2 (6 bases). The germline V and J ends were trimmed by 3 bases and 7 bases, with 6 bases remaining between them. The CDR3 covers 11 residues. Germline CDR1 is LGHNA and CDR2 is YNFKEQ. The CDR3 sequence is CASSHSGTQYF. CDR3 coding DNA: TGTGCCAGCAGCCATAGCGGGACCCAGTACTTC.

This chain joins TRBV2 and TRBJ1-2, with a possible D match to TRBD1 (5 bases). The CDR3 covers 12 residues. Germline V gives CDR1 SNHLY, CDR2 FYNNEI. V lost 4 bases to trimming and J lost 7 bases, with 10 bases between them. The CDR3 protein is CASSGQLFGYTF. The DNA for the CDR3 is TGTGCCAGCAGTGGACAGCTTTTTGGCTACACCTTC.

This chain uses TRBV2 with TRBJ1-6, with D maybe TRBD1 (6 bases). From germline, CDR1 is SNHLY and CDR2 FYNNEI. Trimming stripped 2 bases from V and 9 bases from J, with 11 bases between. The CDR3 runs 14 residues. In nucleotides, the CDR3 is TGTGCCAGCAGTGAAATGAGGGGGGGTTCACCCCTCCACTTT. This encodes CASSEMRGGSPLHF.

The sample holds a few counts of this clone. The CDR3 nucleotides are TGCAGCGTTGAAGAGGACGGACAGCTATATGGCTACACCTTC. Protein product: CSVEEDGQLYGYTF. The chain recombines TRBV29-1 with TRBJ1-2; D may be TRBD1 (6 bases). Germline V gives CDR1 SQVTM, CDR2 ANQGSEA. The CDR3 length is 14 residues. Trimming pared 0 bases from V and 5 bases from J, leaving 13 bases between.

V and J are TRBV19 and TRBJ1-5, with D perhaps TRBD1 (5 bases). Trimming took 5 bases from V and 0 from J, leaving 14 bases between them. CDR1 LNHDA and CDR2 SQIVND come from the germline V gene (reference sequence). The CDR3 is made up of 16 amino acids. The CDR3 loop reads CASSRGQWNSNQPQHF. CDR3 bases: TGTGCCAGTAGTCGCGGACAATGGAATAGCAATCAGCCCCAGCATTTT.

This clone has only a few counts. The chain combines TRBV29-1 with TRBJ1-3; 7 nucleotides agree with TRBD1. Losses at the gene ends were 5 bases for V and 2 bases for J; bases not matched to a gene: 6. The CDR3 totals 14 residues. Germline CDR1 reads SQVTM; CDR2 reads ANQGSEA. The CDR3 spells CSVNRGSTGNTIYF. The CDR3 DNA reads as TGCAGCGTTAACAGGGGATCGACTGGAAACACCATATATTTT.

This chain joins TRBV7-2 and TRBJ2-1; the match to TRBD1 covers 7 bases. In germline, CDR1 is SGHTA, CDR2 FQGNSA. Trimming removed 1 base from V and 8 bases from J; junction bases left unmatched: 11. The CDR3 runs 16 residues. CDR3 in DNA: TGTGCCAGCAGCTTAGGACTCCACAGGGGCTCCGATGAGCAGTTCTTC. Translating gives CASSLGLHRGSDEQFF.

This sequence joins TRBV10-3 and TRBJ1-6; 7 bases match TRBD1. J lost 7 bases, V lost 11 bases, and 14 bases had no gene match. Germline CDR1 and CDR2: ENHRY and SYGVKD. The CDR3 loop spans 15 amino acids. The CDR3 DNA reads TGTGCCGCCGGACAGGCGTCCGGGGGGAATTCACCCCTCCACTTT. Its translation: CAAGQASGGNSPLHF.

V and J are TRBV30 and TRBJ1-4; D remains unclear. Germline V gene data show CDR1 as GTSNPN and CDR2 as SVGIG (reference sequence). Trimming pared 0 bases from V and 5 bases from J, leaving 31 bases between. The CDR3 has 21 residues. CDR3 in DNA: TGTGCCTGGAGTGTACGTCGGTATGGGCCGGGGAGGGATGGAAGGAATGAAAAACTGTTTTTT. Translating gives CAWSVRRYGPGRDGRNEKLFF.

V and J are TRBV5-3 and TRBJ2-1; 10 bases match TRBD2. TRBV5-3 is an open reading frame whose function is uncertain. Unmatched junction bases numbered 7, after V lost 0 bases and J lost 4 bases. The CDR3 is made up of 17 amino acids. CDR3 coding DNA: TGTGCCAGAAGCTTGGCCACTAGCGGGGACAGGTACAATGAGCAGTTCTTC. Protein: CARSLATSGDRYNEQFF.

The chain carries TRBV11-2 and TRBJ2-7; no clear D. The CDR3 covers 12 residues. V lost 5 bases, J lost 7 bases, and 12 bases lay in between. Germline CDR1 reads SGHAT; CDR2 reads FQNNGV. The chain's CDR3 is CASSLEQPEQYF. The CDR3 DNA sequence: TGTGCCAGCAGCCTGGAGCAGCCAGAGCAGTACTTC.

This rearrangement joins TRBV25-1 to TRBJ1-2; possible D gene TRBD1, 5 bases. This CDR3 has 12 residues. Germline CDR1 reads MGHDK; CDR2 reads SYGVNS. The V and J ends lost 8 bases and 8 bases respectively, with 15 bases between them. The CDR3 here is CASSGQGGGYTF. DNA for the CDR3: TGTGCCAGCTCCGGTCAGGGAGGCGGCTACACCTTC.

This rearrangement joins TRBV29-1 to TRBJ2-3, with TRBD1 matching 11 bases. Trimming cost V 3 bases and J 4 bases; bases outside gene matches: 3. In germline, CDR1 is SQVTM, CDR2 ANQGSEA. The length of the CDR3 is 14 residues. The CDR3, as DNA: TGCAGCGTTGAGTCGGGACAGGGGGCAGATACGCAGTATTTT. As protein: CSVESGQGADTQYF.

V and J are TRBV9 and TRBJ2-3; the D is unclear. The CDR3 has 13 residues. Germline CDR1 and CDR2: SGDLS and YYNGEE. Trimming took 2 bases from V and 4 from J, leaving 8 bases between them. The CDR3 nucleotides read TGTGCCAGCAGCGTCATCTGGTCAGATACGCAGTATTTT. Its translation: CASSVIWSDTQYF.

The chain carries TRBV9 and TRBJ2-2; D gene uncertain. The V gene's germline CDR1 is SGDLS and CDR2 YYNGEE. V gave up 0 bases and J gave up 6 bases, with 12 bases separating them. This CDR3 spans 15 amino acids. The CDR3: CASSVGHTRSGELFF. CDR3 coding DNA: TGTGCCAGCAGCGTAGGGCACACTCGGTCCGGGGAGCTGTTTTTT.

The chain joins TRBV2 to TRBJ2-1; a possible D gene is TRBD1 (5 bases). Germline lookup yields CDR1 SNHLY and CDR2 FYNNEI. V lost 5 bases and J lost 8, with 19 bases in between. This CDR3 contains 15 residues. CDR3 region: CASSRTPTPTDEQFF. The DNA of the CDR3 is TGTGCCAGCAGTCGGACACCCACACCAACCGATGAGCAGTTCTTC.